This T cell receptor beta chain was sequenced in a study of CD8 T cells in Susac syndrome. RNA in amounts of roughly 0.5 to 1 ug was reverse transcribed with random hexamers. TCRdb used MiXCR to reprocess the immunoSEQ multiplex PCR reads, holding one entry per CDR3 protein. The sample holds tens of thousands of distinct CDR3 sequences, approximately 96% seen once. This CDR3 contains 13 residues. J was trimmed by 5 bases and V by 6 bases; bases with no gene match: 6. Germline V gene sequence: CDR1 DFQATT, CDR2 SNEGSKA (reference sequence). The sequencing sample was made of CD8+ T cells from PBMCs. The sequence derives from a human donor with Susac syndrome. The rearrangement uses TRBV20-1 and TRBJ1-5; 8 bases line up with TRBD1. In DNA form, the CDR3 reads TGCAGTGCCTCAGGACAGGGCGATCAGCCCCAGCATTTT. Protein: CSASGQGDQPQHF.